The 13 T cell receptor beta chains below come from one sample, sequenced in a study of T cells in Graves' hyperthyroidism and ophthalmopathy. TCR beta CDR3 sequences were amplified from RNA transcripts. HTBI primers were used for first-round RT-PCR of the TCR CDR3. TCRdb analysed the multiplex PCR reads with MiXCR anew, one entry per CDR3 protein. The sample carries under 400,000 distinct CDR3 sequences, about 15% recorded once. The sequenced sample consisted of blood. The receptors derive from a young man with Graves' hyperthyroidism.

This clonotype showed up just a few times. V is TRBV5-6 and J is TRBJ2-7, with D perhaps matching TRBD2 (6 bases). This CDR3 is built from 16 residues. V was pared by 3 bases and J by 2 bases, with 18 bases between. Germline values: CDR1 SGHDT, CDR2 YYEEEE. CDR3 sequence (DNA): TGTGCCAGCAGCTCGGTGGACTACAGTGCAACCTACGAGCAGTACTTC. Amino acids: CASSSVDYSATYEQYF.

Remarks on this clonotype: This CDR3 fails to terminate in the conserved phenylalanine or tryptophan, so it likely reflects a read error. The CDR3 nucleotides read TGTGCCAGCAGCTCTAATTCACCCCTCCACCTT. Translating it yields CASSSNSPLHL. The chain combines TRBV7-9 with TRBJ1-6; D remains unclear. The germline CDR1 and CDR2 sequences are SEHNR and FQNEAQ (reference sequence). The CDR3 is made up of 11 amino acids. V dropped 4 bases and J dropped 6 bases, with 1 base sitting between them.

This clonotype was observed many times. The chain joins TRBV4-2 to TRBJ2-1; D remains unclear. The CDR3 has 17 residues. The V gene's germline CDR1 is LGHNA and CDR2 YNFKEQ. V shed 0 bases and J shed 5 bases, with 17 bases lying between them. The CDR3 nucleotides are TGTGCCAGCAGCCAAGATCTGTTAGGGCACAGAAACAATGAGCAGTTCTTC. Translating gives CASSQDLLGHRNNEQFF.

In this sample, this clonotype turned up many times. The chain uses TRBV3-1 and TRBJ2-3; D gene unclear. Trimming removed 2 bases at V and 4 bases at J, with 10 bases between. CDR3 length: 14 amino acids. Germline assignment: CDR1 LGHDT and CDR2 YNNKEL (reference sequence). The CDR3 DNA sequence: TGTGCCAGCAGCCAACCCAGGAAATCAGATACGCAGTATTTT. Translated, it gives CASSQPRKSDTQYF.

This clonotype was observed at least ten times. This CDR3 reads CASAPSRGTSGNEQFF. For the CDR3, the DNA is TGTGCCAGCGCCCCCTCGAGAGGGACATCTGGGAATGAGCAGTTCTTC. V usage is TRBV2 and J usage is TRBJ2-1; D is possibly TRBD1 (6 bases). Germline lookup yields CDR1 SNHLY and CDR2 FYNNEI. V dropped 8 bases and J dropped 7 bases, with 24 bases sitting between them. The CDR3 is 16 amino acids. The variable domain in full, completed from reference TRBV2 and TRBJ2-1, reads EPEVTQTPSHQVTQMGQEVILRCVPISNHLYFYWYRQILGQKVEFLVSFYNNEISEKSEIFDDQFSVERPDGSNFTLKIRSTKLEDSAMYFCASAPSRGTSGNEQFFGPGTRLTVL.

This chain joins TRBV12-3 or TRBV12-4 and TRBJ2-1, with a weak D call TRBD2 (5 bases). V shed 8 bases and J shed 6 bases, with 8 bases lying between them. This CDR3 has 11 residues. CDR3 coding DNA: TGTGCCAGCGAGGGTTTCAATGAGCAGTTCTTC. Its translation: CASEGFNEQFF.

This clonotype has at least ten counts. A read error may produce the germline difference seen at one junction end. The chain combines TRBV24-1 with TRBJ1-5; D perhaps matches TRBD1 (6 bases). Germline V gives CDR1 KGHDR, CDR2 SFDVKD. The length of the CDR3 is 15 residues. The CDR3 DNA follows: TGTGCCACCAGTGATGGGACGGGGGGCAATCAACCCCAGCATTTT. Translation: CATSDGTGGNQPQHF.

This clonotype has a count of ten or more. This sequence joins TRBV12-3 or TRBV12-4 and TRBJ2-3; 7 nucleotides align to TRBD2. J gave up 5 bases and V 2 bases, and 4 bases lay outside the gene matches. This CDR3 is built from 14 residues. The CDR3 sequence: CASSLRRELDTQYF. DNA for the CDR3: TGTGCCAGCAGTTTAAGGCGGGAGTTAGATACGCAGTATTTT.

V gene TRBV7-4 combines with J gene TRBJ2-1, with D perhaps TRBD2 (6 bases). CDR3 length: 14 amino acids. V was trimmed by 2 bases and J by 6 bases, leaving 11 bases between them. The germline V gene has CDR1 SGHVT and CDR2 SQSDAQ. The CDR3 spells CASSLKAGPNEQFF. The CDR3 DNA is TGTGCCAGCAGCTTAAAGGCGGGACCCAATGAGCAGTTCTTC. The full variable domain, rest sourced from reference TRBV7-4 and TRBJ2-1, is GAGVSQSPRYKVAKRGRDVALRCDSISGHVTLYWYRQTLGQGSEVLTYSQSDAQRDKSGRPSGRFSAERPERSVSTLKIQRTEQGDSAVYLCASSLKAGPNEQFFGPGTRLTVL.

Of note for this clonotype: A read error may be the cause here, since a much bigger clone is one base away. This sequence joins TRBV7-2 and TRBJ2-7; D may be TRBD2 (5 bases). CDR1 and CDR2 (germline): SGHTA, FQGNSA. CDR3 length: 12 residues. V lost 11 bases and J lost 2, with 13 bases in between. The CDR3, as DNA: TGTGCCTGGATGTCCGGGACCTACGAGCAGTACTTC. It yields the protein CAWMSGTYEQYF. The entire variable domain, with the rest obtained from reference TRBV7-2 and TRBJ2-7, is as follows: GAGVSQSPSNKVTEKGKDVELRCDPISGHTALYWYRQSLGQGLEFLIYFQGNSAPDKSGLPSDRFSAERTGGSVSTLTIQRTQQEDSAVYLCAWMSGTYEQYFGPGTRLTVT.

This clonotype was recorded at least ten times. A junction end diverges from the germline sequence, so it may reflect a read error. The chain employs TRBV20-1 and TRBJ2-1; 10 positions agree with TRBD2. CDR1 is DFQATT and CDR2 is SNEGSKA in the germline V gene (reference sequence). The CDR3 length is 14 residues. The CDR3 DNA sequence: TGCAGTGCAAGAGCGGGAGGGCCCCTCAATGAGCAGTTCTTC. This encodes CSARAGGPLNEQFF.

The rearrangement joins TRBV11-2 to TRBJ2-1; 7 nucleotides match TRBD2. In germline, CDR1 is SGHAT, CDR2 FQNNGV. V lost 0 bases, J lost 10 bases, and 12 bases stayed unmatched. This CDR3 has 16 amino acids. CDR3: CASSLDQQAGSREQFF. CDR3 nucleotides: TGTGCCAGCAGCTTAGATCAACAAGCGGGGAGTCGGGAGCAGTTCTTC.

The V call is TRBV5-1, the J call TRBJ2-7, with D perhaps assigned TRBD1 or TRBD2 (6 bases each). CDR3 length equals 15 residues. V gave up 0 bases and J gave up 5 bases, with 15 bases separating them. The germline gives CDR1 SGHRS, CDR2 YFSETQ. Here the CDR3 reads CASSLGGLERDEQYF. The CDR3 nucleotides read TGCGCCAGCAGCTTGGGGGGGCTCGAGCGGGACGAGCAGTACTTC.